This TCR beta chain was identified in a study of response to subunit inactivated influenza vaccine. This clonotype was counted a few times. TCRdb re-called the RT-PCR reads through MiXCR, storing one row per CDR3 protein. The sample has 150,000 to 200,000 distinct CDR3 sequences; roughly 12% are singletons. V shed 0 bases and J shed 3 bases, with 12 bases lying between them. Looked up from germline, CDR1 is SGDLS and CDR2 is YYNGEE. The CDR3 contains 15 residues. The data were also submitted as part of a second study, on T cells expressing NK-cell markers. That work states: As the method of synthesis, 5'RACE template switching with UMIs yielded TCR beta cDNA. Seven of the eight sequenced donors were classified as HCMV-seropositive, and one was classified as seronegative. Each of a handful of donors carried dominant NKG2C+ clonotypes accounting for roughly 1.0-7.0% of CD8+ T cells. These same clonotypes (in several donors) also led the CD3+CD56-NKG2C+ fraction. Whether expanded NKG2C+ T cell clones were HCMV specific stayed uncertain.

The rearrangement joins TRBV9 to TRBJ1-2; no reliable D call. This sample comprised CD8+ T cells sorted from PBMCs, obtained 11 to 12 days after vaccination. The clonotype comes from a man in his forties or fifties who received an inactivated influenza vaccine. CDR3 amino acids: CASSVDRDSYYGYTF. The DNA of the CDR3 is TGTGCCAGCAGCGTAGATAGGGATTCTTACTATGGCTACACCTTC.